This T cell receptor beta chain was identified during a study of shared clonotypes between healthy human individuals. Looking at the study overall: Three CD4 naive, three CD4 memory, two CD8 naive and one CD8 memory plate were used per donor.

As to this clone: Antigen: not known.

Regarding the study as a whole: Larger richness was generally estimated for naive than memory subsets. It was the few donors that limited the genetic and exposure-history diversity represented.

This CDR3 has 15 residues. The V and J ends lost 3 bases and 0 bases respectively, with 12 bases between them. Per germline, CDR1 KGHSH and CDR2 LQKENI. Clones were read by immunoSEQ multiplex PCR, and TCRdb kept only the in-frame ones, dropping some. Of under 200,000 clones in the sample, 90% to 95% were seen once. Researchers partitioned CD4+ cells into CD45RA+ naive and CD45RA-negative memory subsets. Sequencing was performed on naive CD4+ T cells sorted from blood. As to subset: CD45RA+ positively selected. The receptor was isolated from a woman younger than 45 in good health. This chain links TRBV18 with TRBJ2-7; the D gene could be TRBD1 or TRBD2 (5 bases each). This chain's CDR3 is CASSPPGPFSYEQYF. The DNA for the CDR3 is TGTGCCAGCTCACCCCCGGGACCCTTCTCCTACGAGCAGTACTTC.